The 29 T cell receptor beta chains given below trace back to one sample, sequenced in a study of cytomegalovirus exposure and HLA in healthy donors. Primers: 60 Vbeta forward and 13 Jbeta reverse. Data came from immunoSEQ multiplex PCR; TCRdb stores just in-frame clones and leaves some out. Of about 200,000 clones in the sample, roughly 80% were seen once. The sequencing input was PBMCs. These receptors were taken from a male donor in good health and CMV-seronegative.

V usage is TRBV6-4 and J usage is TRBJ2-5; 8 bases agree with TRBD1. The CDR3 extends over 13 amino acids. Germline V gene sequence: CDR1 MRHNA, CDR2 SNTAGT. J was trimmed by 5 bases and V by 6 bases; bases with no gene match: 5. The CDR3 loop reads CASSRTGRETQYF. CDR3 coding DNA: TGTGCCAGCAGCAGGACAGGGCGGGAGACCCAGTACTTC.

The genes are TRBV18 and TRBJ2-7; 10 nucleotides align to TRBD1. CDR3 length: 16 amino acids. Germline assignment: CDR1 KGHSH and CDR2 LQKENI. Trimming cost V 4 bases and J 5 bases; bases outside gene matches: 11. CDR3 amino acids: CASSLRGQGPEDEQYF. The CDR3 DNA is TGTGCCAGCTCACTACGGGGACAGGGGCCGGAAGACGAGCAGTACTTC.

This clone has at least ten counts. V and J are TRBV7-6 and TRBJ2-1, with D maybe TRBD2 (6 bases). V lost 5 bases and J 8 bases, leaving 13 bases between the germline ends. CDR1 and CDR2 (germline): SGHVS, FNYEAQ. The CDR3 spans 13 residues. DNA for the CDR3: TGTGCCAGCAGCGCGGGAATTAGGGATGAGCAGTTCTTC. Translated, it gives CASSAGIRDEQFF. The full variable domain, in which reference TRBV7-6 and TRBJ2-1 provide the parts outside the CDR3, is GAGVSQSPRYKVTKRGQDVALRCDPISGHVSLYWYRQALGQGPEFLTYFNYEAQQDKSGLPNDRFSAERPEGSISTLTIQRTEQRDSAMYRCASSAGIRDEQFFGPGTRLTVL.

The chain carries TRBV6-5 and TRBJ2-5; D possibly corresponds to TRBD1 (6 bases). Germline loops: CDR1 MNHEY, CDR2 SVGAGI. This CDR3 contains 14 residues. V was trimmed by 7 bases and J by 6 bases, leaving 18 bases between them. CDR3 loop: CASTDPGQLKTQYF. CDR3 bases: TGTGCCAGCACCGATCCAGGACAGCTGAAGACCCAGTACTTC.

The DNA for the CDR3 is TGTGCCAGTACACATACACACAGGGGCTCTGGAAACACCATATATTTT. As protein: CASTHTHRGSGNTIYF. The chain employs TRBV19 and TRBJ1-3; the match to TRBD1 covers 7 bases. The CDR3 runs 16 residues. Trimming cost V 7 bases and J 0 bases; bases outside gene matches: 9. Per germline, CDR1 LNHDA and CDR2 SQIVND (reference sequence).

This clone was seen more than once but under ten times. The chain employs TRBV30 and TRBJ2-3; TRBD1 matches at 12 bases. The CDR3 covers 14 residues. Germline CDR1 GTSNPN, CDR2 SVGIG (reference sequence). With 7 bases clipped from V and 7 bases from J, the junction kept 9 bases outside the gene matches. This CDR3 is CAYTGTGGLYTQYF. The CDR3 region has the DNA TGTGCCTACACTGGGACAGGGGGCTTATATACGCAGTATTTT. The variable domain in full, with the rest retrieved from reference TRBV30 and TRBJ2-3, is SQTIHQWPATLVQPVGSPLSLECTVEGTSNPNLYWYRQAAGRGLQLLFYSVGIGQISSEVPQNLSASRPQDRQFILSSKKLLLSDSGFYLCAYTGTGGLYTQYFGPGTRLTVL.

The genes are TRBV2 and TRBJ2-2, with D possibly being TRBD2 (7 bases). V was clipped by 8 bases and J by 5 bases, with 15 bases between them. The CDR3 consists of 14 residues. Looked up from germline, CDR1 is SNHLY and CDR2 is FYNNEI. CDR3 residues: CASGRGEGTGELFF. Here the CDR3 DNA reads TGTGCCAGCGGGAGGGGGGAAGGAACCGGGGAGCTGTTTTTT. Full variable domain (missing parts from reference TRBV2 and TRBJ2-2): EPEVTQTPSHQVTQMGQEVILRCVPISNHLYFYWYRQILGQKVEFLVSFYNNEISEKSEIFDDQFSVERPDGSNFTLKIRSTKLEDSAMYFCASGRGEGTGELFFGEGSRLTVL.

The chain carries TRBV9 and TRBJ2-6, with D possibly TRBD1 on 6 matching bases. The CDR3 has 18 amino acids. Between the trimmed V and J ends, which lost 3 bases and 2 bases, there was a span of 18 bases. From germline, CDR1 is SGDLS and CDR2 YYNGEE. CDR3 coding DNA: TGTGCCAGCAGCGCGCTGGACAACAGGGTCCCTGGGGCCAACGTCCTGACTTTC. Translation: CASSALDNRVPGANVLTF.

The chain uses TRBV18 and TRBJ2-7; 7 bases map to TRBD1. Trimming cost V 6 bases and J 5 bases; bases outside gene matches: 13. This CDR3 region has 15 residues. Germline loops: CDR1 KGHSH, CDR2 LQKENI. CDR3 amino acids: CASSPIIDRVDEQYF. The CDR3 nucleotides are TGTGCCAGCTCTCCAATTATCGACAGGGTAGACGAGCAGTACTTC.

This clone was seen just once. V gene TRBV2 combines with J gene TRBJ2-2, with 12 nucleotides matching TRBD2. Germline V lookup: CDR1 SNHLY, CDR2 FYNNEI. CDR3 length: 15 residues. V shed 8 bases and J 2 bases; nucleotides not matched to a gene: 3. CDR3 in amino acids: CASGLAGQNTGELFF. CDR3 nucleotide sequence: TGTGCCAGCGGACTAGCGGGACAAAACACCGGGGAGCTGTTTTTT.

This clone is a singleton in its sample. The CDR3 nucleotides read TGTGCCAGTAGTATTAGCAGCGGGCTAGCCGTCTACGAGCAGTACTTC. Protein sequence: CASSISSGLAVYEQYF. The rearrangement links TRBV19 to TRBJ2-7; tentatively, D is TRBD2 (6 bases). Trimming left V 3 bases short and J 3 bases short, with 18 bases between. This CDR3 has 16 amino acids. Germline assignment: CDR1 LNHDA and CDR2 SQIVND (reference sequence). The variable domain in full, completed from reference TRBV19 and TRBJ2-7, reads DGGITQSPKYLFRKEGQNVTLSCEQNLNHDAMYWYRQDPGQGLRLIYYSQIVNDFQKGDIAEGYSVSREKKESFPLTVTSAQKNPTAFYLCASSISSGLAVYEQYFGPGTRLTVT.

This clone came up a few times. The chain has TRBV5-5 and TRBJ1-3, with D perhaps TRBD1 (5 bases). Germline lookup yields CDR1 SGHKS and CDR2 YYEKEE (reference sequence). This CDR3 comprises 13 residues. V lost 0 bases, J lost 6 bases, and 7 bases lay in between. In DNA, the CDR3 is TGTGCCAGCAGCTTGGGCAGGGAAAACACCATATATTTT. Its translation: CASSLGRENTIYF. The full variable domain, completed using reference TRBV5-5 and TRBJ1-3, is DAGVTQSPTHLIKTRGQQVTLRCSPISGHKSVSWYQQVLGQGPQFIFQYYEKEERGRGNFPDRFSARQFPNYSSELNVNALLLGDSALYLCASSLGRENTIYFGEGSWLTVV.

V gene TRBV7-8 combines with J gene TRBJ2-1; the match to TRBD2 covers 8 bases. CDR1 and CDR2 from the germline V gene are SGHVS and FQNEAQ. V gave up 1 base and J gave up 7 bases; unmatched junction bases: 12. The CDR3 is made up of 17 amino acids. The CDR3 loop reads CASSLVAGTRVGNEQFF. In DNA form, the CDR3 reads TGTGCCAGCAGCTTAGTTGCGGGGACTAGGGTTGGTAATGAGCAGTTCTTC.

Regarding this clone: The sample holds other DNA sequences that translate to the same CDR3. The CDR3 nucleotides read TGTGCCAGCAGCTTAGGGCAGGGGAATGAAAAACTGTTTTTT. This encodes CASSLGQGNEKLFF. The chain carries TRBV7-9 and TRBJ1-4; a weak D match, TRBD1 (6 bases). The germline V gene has CDR1 SEHNR and CDR2 FQNEAQ (reference sequence). The CDR3 runs 14 residues. Trimming removed 1 base at V and 5 bases at J, with 8 bases between.

The rearrangement uses TRBV19 and TRBJ1-1, with a possible D match to TRBD1 (6 bases). Between the trimmed V and J ends, which lost 6 bases and 2 bases, there was a span of 19 bases. This CDR3 is 16 amino acids long. Germline V gene sequence: CDR1 LNHDA, CDR2 SQIVND (reference sequence). CDR3 region: CASRHSPGVRNTEAFF. CDR3 nucleotide sequence: TGTGCCAGTAGACATTCCCCAGGGGTGAGAAACACTGAAGCTTTCTTT.

The chain combines TRBV6-5 with TRBJ2-7; unclear D gene. The length of the CDR3 is 16 residues. The germline V gene has CDR1 MNHEY and CDR2 SVGAGI. Trimming took off 0 bases at V and 4 bases at J, with 16 bases between the two ends. The DNA for the CDR3 is TGTGCCAGCAGTTACTCTTCAGGTCTCGCTGGGTACGAGCAGTACTTC. Protein: CASSYSSGLAGYEQYF.

The CDR3 protein is CASSQTHGETQYF. DNA for the CDR3: TGTGCCAGCTCGCAAACGCACGGGGAGACCCAGTACTTC. J is TRBJ2-5 and V is TRBV18; D is unclear. This CDR3 has 13 residues. Per germline, CDR1 KGHSH and CDR2 LQKENI. V gave up 6 bases and J gave up 5 bases, with 13 bases separating them.

J is TRBJ2-7 and V is TRBV6-1; D remains ambiguous. The CDR3 has 12 residues. The germline gives CDR1 MNHNS, CDR2 SASEGT. V was trimmed by 1 base and J by 6 bases, leaving 7 bases between them. The CDR3 reads CASSEGWAEQYF. The CDR3 DNA reads as TGTGCCAGCAGTGAAGGCTGGGCCGAGCAGTACTTC.

The genes are TRBV28 and TRBJ2-1; 7 positions agree with TRBD1. Germline CDR1 and CDR2: MDHEN and SYDVKM. Unmatched junction bases numbered 13, after V lost 3 bases and J lost 2 bases. The CDR3 has 18 residues. CDR3 protein: CASSFPRTGQRPYNEQFF. Here the CDR3 DNA reads TGTGCCAGCAGTTTCCCCCGGACAGGTCAAAGACCCTACAATGAGCAGTTCTTC.

This clone is a singleton in its sample. The rearrangement links TRBV9 to TRBJ2-1, with unresolved D. The CDR3 runs 15 residues. From germline, CDR1 is SGDLS and CDR2 YYNGEE. Trimming stripped 0 bases from V and 5 bases from J, with 12 bases between. CDR3 DNA sequence: TGTGCCAGCAGCGTAGCCCCCGTAGAGGACAATGAGCAGTTCTTC. It codes for CASSVAPVEDNEQFF.

This sequence joins TRBV6-6 and TRBJ2-7; 7 nucleotides match TRBD1. Trimming cost V 6 bases and J 4 bases; bases outside gene matches: 6. Per germline, CDR1 MNHNY and CDR2 SVGAGI (reference sequence). The CDR3 is made up of 13 amino acids. The chain's CDR3 is CASSPGTVYEQYF. Written as DNA, the CDR3 is TGTGCCAGCAGCCCCGGGACAGTGTACGAGCAGTACTTC.

The chain joins TRBV9 to TRBJ2-7, with TRBD1 as a possible D gene (7 bases). Per germline, CDR1 SGDLS and CDR2 YYNGEE. The CDR3 has 16 residues. The V gene lost 3 bases and the J gene lost 3 bases, with 19 bases spanning the gap. The CDR3 region is CASSGGDSGVLYEQYF. The CDR3 coding sequence is TGTGCCAGCAGCGGGGGGGACAGCGGAGTCCTCTACGAGCAGTACTTC.

The V call is TRBV2, the J call TRBJ2-3; TRBD2 matches 11 bases. From germline, CDR1 is SNHLY and CDR2 FYNNEI. CDR3 length equals 15 residues. J gave up 8 bases and V 7 bases, and 11 bases lay outside the gene matches. CDR3 in DNA: TGTGCCAGCATTTGGCTAGCGGGGGGCCTAGGTACGCAGTATTTT. Amino acids: CASIWLAGGLGTQYF.

The chain joins TRBV5-4 to TRBJ2-5; possibly TRBD2 for D (7 bases). The end of the DNA is better explained by TRBJ2-7, so the J call may be wrong. The CDR3 has 13 residues. Germline V gene sequence: CDR1 SGHNT, CDR2 YYREEE (reference sequence). CDR3 loop: CASSPRGGNEQYF. Written as DNA, the CDR3 is TGTGCCAGCAGCCCGAGGGGGGGCAACGAGCAGTACTTC.

This chain links TRBV15 with TRBJ2-3, with 7 bases that match TRBD2. Germline V CDR1 and CDR2: LNHNV, YYDKDF (reference sequence). The V and J ends lost 0 bases and 2 bases, in that order; junction bases with no gene match: 8. The CDR3 has 17 residues. This CDR3 reads CATSRDLVLADTDTQYF. CDR3 in DNA: TGTGCCACCAGCAGAGATTTGGTGCTAGCGGACACAGATACGCAGTATTTT.

The genes are TRBV29-1 and TRBJ2-1; D ambiguous. Trimming left V 7 bases short and J 3 bases short, with 7 bases between. This CDR3 contains 11 residues. CDR1 is SQVTM, CDR2 ANQGSEA, per germline. CDR3: CSGRNYNEQFF. The CDR3 coding sequence is TGCAGCGGGCGGAACTACAATGAGCAGTTCTTC.

The chain joins TRBV19 to TRBJ2-7; D remains unclear. Trimming took 6 bases from V and 7 from J, leaving 19 bases between them. The V gene's germline CDR1 is LNHDA and CDR2 SQIVND (reference sequence). CDR3 length: 14 residues. The CDR3 DNA sequence: TGTGCCAGTAGCGTCGACGGCACTACGAAGGAGCAGTACTTC. Translation: CASSVDGTTKEQYF.

The chain is built from TRBV4-1 and TRBJ1-2, with D perhaps matching TRBD1 (6 bases). V lost 4 bases to trimming and J lost 2 bases, with 14 bases between them. CDR1 and CDR2 (germline): MGHRA, YSYEKL. CDR3 size: 15 residues. The CDR3: CASSRNLGANYGYTF. The DNA for the CDR3 is TGCGCCAGCAGCCGAAACTTGGGGGCGAACTATGGCTACACCTTC.

The V gene is TRBV27, the J gene TRBJ1-2; no firm D call. CDR1 is MNHEY, CDR2 SMNVEV, per germline (reference sequence). This CDR3 comprises 16 residues. V lost 6 bases to trimming and J lost 3 bases, with 20 bases between them. The CDR3, as DNA: TGTGCCAGCAGGGCCCCGGGAGTCAACCCCTACTATGGCTACACCTTC. Protein: CASRAPGVNPYYGYTF.